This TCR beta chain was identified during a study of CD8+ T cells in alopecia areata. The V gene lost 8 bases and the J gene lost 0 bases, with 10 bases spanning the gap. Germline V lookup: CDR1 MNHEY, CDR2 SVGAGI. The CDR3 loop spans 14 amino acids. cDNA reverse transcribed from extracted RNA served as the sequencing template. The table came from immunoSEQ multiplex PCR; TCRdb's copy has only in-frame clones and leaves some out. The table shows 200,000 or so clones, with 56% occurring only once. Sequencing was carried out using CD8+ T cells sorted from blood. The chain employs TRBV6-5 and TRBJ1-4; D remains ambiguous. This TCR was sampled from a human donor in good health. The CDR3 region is CASGLSATNEKLFF. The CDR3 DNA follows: TGTGCCAGCGGCCTATCTGCAACTAATGAAAAACTGTTTTTT.